A selection of T cell receptor beta chains follows, all from one sample in a study of beta chain features in type 1 diabetes. Sequencing was performed with immunoSEQ multiplex PCR; in TCRdb, only in-frame clones are kept and a portion is missing. Of roughly 450,000 clones in the sample, roughly 14% were seen once. The sample comprised naive CD4+ T cells from blood. These TCRs come from a man aged 30 to 45 in good health. Each CDR3 is given with its conserved first and last residue. A D gene is named only where the DNA matches it firmly. For some rows the clone size is stated as once, few or many, or as a class when expanded; others skip it.

v_gene	j_gene	abundance	d_gene	CDR3aa	CDR3nt
TRBV10-3	TRBJ1-1	NA	NA	CATRSTEAFF	TGTGCCACGCGGAGCACTGAAGCTTTCTTT
TRBV4-3	TRBJ2-5	few	TRBD1	CASSQDRTGQETQYF	TGCGCCAGCAGCCAGGACCGGACAGGGCAAGAGACCCAGTACTTC
TRBV12-2	TRBJ1-1	NA	NA	CASRLTGF	TGTGCAAGTCGCCTTACCGGGTTT
TRBV7-9	TRBJ2-6	NA	TRBD1	CASSSGTGRGWANVLTF	TGTGCCAGCAGCTCGGGGACAGGGCGCGGCTGGGCCAACGTCCTGACTTTC
TRBV2	TRBJ1-2	NA	TRBD1	CASRLRDRTADYGYTF	TGTGCCAGCAGGCTCCGGGACAGAACCGCTGACTATGGCTACACCTTC
TRBV5-5	TRBJ2-1	few	NA	CASSPLQGSYNEQFF	TGTGCCAGCAGCCCCCTCCAGGGCTCCTACAATGAGCAGTTCTTC
TRBV7-2	TRBJ1-1	NA	NA	CASSPAGGTEAFF	TGTGCCAGCAGCCCAGCCGGGGGCACTGAAGCTTTCTTT
TRBV28	TRBJ2-5	NA	NA	CASSFRAGRSETQYF	TGTGCCAGCAGTTTTAGGGCAGGGAGGTCCGAGACCCAGTACTTC
TRBV4-2	TRBJ2-4	few	NA	CASSASLAKNIQYF	TGTGCCAGCAGCGCGTCCCTCGCAAAAAACATTCAGTACTTC
TRBV2	TRBJ2-5	few	NA	CASSPRSGLWETQYF	TGTGCCAGCAGTCCCCGCTCTGGGTTGTGGGAGACCCAGTACTTC
TRBV7-2	TRBJ1-5	few	TRBD1	CASSPTGRGQPQHF	TGTGCCAGCAGCCCGACAGGGAGAGGTCAGCCCCAGCATTTT
TRBV9	TRBJ2-3	few	NA	CASSVLGTDTQYF	TGTGCCAGCAGCGTCCTCGGCACAGATACGCAGTATTTT
TRBV7-2	TRBJ2-1	NA	NA	CASSRPSGEQFF	TGTGCCAGCAGCCGACCATCTGGCGAGCAGTTCTTC
TRBV23-1	TRBJ1-1	few	NA	CASSGGEDTEAFF	TGCGCCAGCAGCGGGGGTGAGGACACTGAAGCTTTCTTT
TRBV29-1	TRBJ2-1	few	NA	CSVVRQTRNEQFF	TGCAGCGTTGTGCGACAGACAAGAAATGAGCAGTTCTTC
TRBV2	TRBJ2-3	NA	NA	CASSDSTDTQYF	TGTGCCAGCAGTGACAGCACAGATACGCAGTATTTT
TRBV10-3	TRBJ2-3	NA	NA	CAITRTPNTDTQYF	TGTGCCATCACCCGGACGCCTAACACAGATACGCAGTATTTT
TRBV7-6	TRBJ2-7	NA	TRBD2	CASSSTRGGANYEQYF	TGTGCCAGCAGCTCCACAAGGGGAGGGGCGAACTACGAGCAGTACTTC
TRBV19	TRBJ1-5	few	NA	CASTLSRSQPQHF	TGTGCCAGTACCCTGTCCAGGTCTCAGCCCCAGCATTTT
TRBV29-1	TRBJ2-1	few	TRBD2	CSAGSGSLYNEQFF	TGCAGCGCCGGTAGCGGGAGCCTGTATAATGAGCAGTTCTTC
TRBV28	TRBJ2-2	NA	NA	CASRGPSNTGELFF	TGTGCCAGCAGAGGACCCTCGAACACCGGGGAGCTGTTTTTT
TRBV7-8	TRBJ1-5	NA	TRBD1	CASSRMTGAGQPQHF	TGTGCCAGCAGCCGAATGACAGGGGCCGGTCAGCCCCAGCATTTT
TRBV9	TRBJ2-3	few	TRBD2	CASSVALAVTDTQYF	TGTGCCAGCAGCGTAGCACTAGCGGTCACAGATACGCAGTATTTT
TRBV30	TRBJ1-6	NA	TRBD1	CAWSPGQGVSPLHF	TGTGCCTGGAGTCCGGGACAGGGGGTTTCACCCCTCCACTTT
TRBV5-1	TRBJ2-5	few	NA	CASSGTDYQETQYF	TGCGCCAGCAGCGGAACGGACTATCAAGAGACCCAGTACTTC
TRBV4-2	TRBJ1-2	NA	NA	CASSQGGGGYTF	TGTGCCAGCAGCCAAGGGGGGGGTGGCTACACCTTC
TRBV7-2	TRBJ2-3	few	TRBD1	CASTLSDRGADTQYF	TGTGCCAGCACCTTGTCGGACAGGGGAGCAGATACGCAGTATTTT
TRBV9	TRBJ2-1	few	TRBD2	CASSSGTSGPDNEQFF	TGTGCCAGCAGCTCCGGGACTAGCGGGCCAGACAATGAGCAGTTCTTC
TRBV14	TRBJ2-3	few	NA	CASSLRVGAGDTQYF	TGTGCCAGCAGCCTCCGGGTGGGGGCCGGAGATACGCAGTATTTT
TRBV5-4	TRBJ2-1	NA	TRBD1	CAMPDRGNEQFF	TGTGCCATGCCGGACAGGGGGAATGAGCAGTTCTTC
TRBV25-1	TRBJ1-2	NA	NA	CASSDIATNYGYTF	TGTGCCAGCAGTGATATAGCCACTAACTATGGCTACACCTTC
TRBV10-2	TRBJ1-2	NA	NA	CASGQSNYGYTF	TGCGCCAGCGGGCAGTCTAACTATGGCTACACCTTC
TRBV27	TRBJ2-3	NA	NA	CASSLRDLDTQYF	TGTGCCAGCAGTTTACGTGATCTGGATACGCAGTATTTT
TRBV29-1	TRBJ1-2	NA	NA	CSVAARGSYGYTF	TGCAGCGTTGCGGCCAGGGGTAGCTATGGCTACACCTTC
TRBV4-3	TRBJ2-2	NA	NA	CASSQDPGELFF	TGCGCCAGCAGCCAAGATCCCGGGGAGCTGTTTTTT
TRBV6-5	TRBJ2-5	few	TRBD2	CASSYPAGGETQYF	TGTGCCAGCAGTTACCCTGCGGGAGGGGAGACCCAGTACTTC
TRBV30	TRBJ2-3	few	NA	CAWSVRDTQYF	TGTGCCTGGAGTGTGAGGGATACGCAGTATTTT
TRBV9	TRBJ2-3	NA	NA	CASSVGVGVTDTQYF	TGTGCCAGCAGCGTAGGGGTCGGTGTCACAGATACGCAGTATTTT
TRBV9	TRBJ2-4	NA	NA	CASSVDGLAKNIQYF	TGTGCCAGCAGCGTAGATGGGTTAGCCAAAAACATTCAGTACTTC
TRBV5-5	TRBJ2-5	NA	NA	CASSFGQPRETQYF	TGTGCCAGCAGCTTCGGACAGCCTCGAGAGACCCAGTACTTC
TRBV5-1	TRBJ2-1	NA	TRBD2	CASSNGTSAFNEQFF	TGCGCCAGCAGTAACGGGACTAGCGCTTTCAATGAGCAGTTCTTC
TRBV7-2	TRBJ2-1	NA	NA	CASSVTLHEQFF	TGTGCCAGCAGCGTTACACTCCATGAGCAGTTCTTC
TRBV29-1	TRBJ1-2	NA	NA	CSVEQGYNGYTF	TGCAGCGTTGAACAGGGGTATAATGGCTACACCTTC
TRBV29-1	TRBJ2-2	few	TRBD1	CSANRGNGELFF	TGCAGCGCCAACAGGGGGAACGGGGAGCTGTTTTTT
TRBV20-1	TRBJ2-3	few	NA	CSPATDTQYF	TGCAGCCCAGCCACAGATACGCAGTATTTT
TRBV7-2	TRBJ2-1	few	NA	CASSLAGGYNEQFF	TGTGCCAGCAGCTTAGCTGGCGGATACAATGAGCAGTTCTTC
TRBV7-8	TRBJ2-2	NA	NA	CASSFSSVTLGAGELFF	TGTGCCAGCAGCTTTTCTTCCGTGACCCTAGGGGCCGGGGAGCTGTTTTTT
TRBV25-1	TRBJ2-6	few	NA	CASSYSGAGANVLTF	TGTGCCAGCAGTTATTCGGGGGCTGGGGCCAACGTCCTGACTTTC
TRBV27	TRBJ2-1	few	NA	CASSLGPSNEQFF	TGTGCCAGCAGTCTCGGACCGAGCAATGAGCAGTTCTTC
TRBV7-6	TRBJ1-1	few	TRBD1	CASSLGTANKAFF	TGTGCCAGCAGCCTCGGGACAGCAAATAAAGCTTTCTTT
TRBV11-2	TRBJ1-6	few	NA	CASSLAYNSPLHF	TGTGCCAGCAGCTTAGCCTATAATTCACCCCTCCACTTT
TRBV9	TRBJ2-2	NA	NA	CASSDPPGQVGELFF	TGTGCCAGCAGCGACCCGCCGGGTCAGGTCGGGGAGCTGTTTTTT
TRBV4-1	TRBJ2-7	NA	TRBD1	CASSQRGGRGKYEQYF	TGCGCCAGCAGCCAAAGGGGCGGCAGGGGGAAGTACGAGCAGTACTTC
TRBV13	TRBJ2-1	many	TRBD2	CASKLAAYNEQFF	TGTGCCAGCAAGCTAGCGGCTTACAATGAGCAGTTCTTC
TRBV2	TRBJ1-4	few	NA	CASTRGGEKEKLFF	TGTGCCAGCACTCGAGGGGGGGAGAAGGAAAAACTGTTTTTT
TRBV30	TRBJ2-1	few	NA	CAWSVGIYNEQFF	TGTGCCTGGAGTGTAGGCATTTACAATGAGCAGTTCTTC
TRBV7-2	TRBJ2-1	NA	NA	CASSSPGPYNEQFF	TGTGCCAGCAGTTCTCCGGGACCGTACAATGAGCAGTTCTTC
TRBV11-2	TRBJ2-1	few	TRBD2	CASSLDRTAGGEQFF	TGTGCCAGCAGCTTAGATAGGACAGCGGGGGGTGAGCAGTTCTTC
TRBV10-3	TRBJ2-7	few	NA	CAIGQTDSYEQYF	TGTGCCATAGGTCAAACGGACAGCTACGAGCAGTACTTC
TRBV4-1	TRBJ1-5	NA	NA	CASSQESRLNVINQPQHF	TGCGCCAGCAGCCAAGAATCTCGGCTGAACGTGATCAATCAGCCCCAGCATTTT